The rows below give T cell receptor beta chains drawn from one sample of a study of T cells in Graves' hyperthyroidism and ophthalmopathy. One entry per CDR3 protein, called by TCRdb with MiXCR from the multiplex PCR reads. The top ten hold roughly two fifths of the sample, which has 190,000 or so distinct CDR3 sequences, around 17% seen once. The sample consisted of blood. The receptors derive from a man in his forties with Graves' hyperthyroidism. CDR3s include the opening cysteine and the closing phenylalanine or tryptophan. Each record gives: V gene, J gene, clone size, D gene, CDR3 DNA, CDR3 protein. D genes are given only for firm matches. The size field is filled for only some rows; it gives once, few, many or a size class.

TRBV4-3	TRBJ2-3	few	.	TGCGCCAGCAGCCAAGAAGGAAGTGTATCGGATACGCAGTATTTT	CASSQEGSVSDTQYF
TRBV20-1	TRBJ1-2	many	TRBD1	TGCAGTGCTGACCGTCGGGTACAGGGGGCGTATGGCTACACCTTC	CSADRRVQGAYGYTF
TRBV28	TRBJ1-5	many	.	TGTGCCAGCAGTTTAGGGGGTTTCGGGAATCAGCCCCAGCATTTT	CASSLGGFGNQPQHF
TRBV6-6	TRBJ2-7	.	.	TGTGCCAGCAGTTACCGGGGCAGGGCCTACGAGCAGTACTTC	CASSYRGRAYEQYF
TRBV6-1	TRBJ2-1	.	.	TGTGCCAGCAGATTAAACCGGGACAACTTTATGTTCTTC	CASRLNRDNFMFF
TRBV5-1	TRBJ2-5	many	.	TGCGCCAGCAGCTTGGGGGTAGAAAAAATCCAAGAGACCCAGTACTTC	CASSLGVEKIQETQYF
TRBV7-3	TRBJ2-1	.	.	TGTGCCAGCAGCTTAACGTCCTCGGGAGCTCGGAATGAGCAGTTCTTC	CASSLTSSGARNEQFF
TRBV7-2	TRBJ2-3	many	TRBD2	TGTGCCAGCAGCCCTCGGACTAGCGGGGTATATACGCAGTATTTT	CASSPRTSGVYTQYF
TRBV30	TRBJ1-2	.	.	TGTGCCTGGAGTGTACCTGGGGCGAGGGGCTACACCTTC	CAWSVPGARGYTF
TRBV7-2	TRBJ2-3	many	TRBD1	TGTGCCAGCAGCTCCGGAACAGGGGCCAACGGCCCCACAGATACGCAGTATTTT	CASSSGTGANGPTDTQYF